These 30 T cell receptor beta chains share one sample of origin, sequenced in a study of OX40 agonist ivuxolimab in advanced cancers. Using immunoSEQ multiplex PCR, the repertoire was profiled, and TCRdb retains in-frame clones only, with some absent. The sample carries 60,000 to 70,000 clones, 84% recorded once. The source material was CD4+ or CD8+ T cells sorted from blood, sampled in a trial of the OX40 agonist ivuxolimab. These receptors originate from an adult with an advanced solid tumor such as melanoma, head and neck, liver or kidney cancer.

This chain uses TRBV5-1 with TRBJ2-7, with D unresolved. V was shortened by 0 bases and J by 2 bases, with 9 bases between the two germline ends. This CDR3 spans 14 amino acids. The germline V gene encodes CDR1 SGHRS and CDR2 YFSETQ. The CDR3 reads CASSLGDWTYEQYF. CDR3 DNA sequence: TGCGCCAGCAGCTTGGGTGATTGGACCTACGAGCAGTACTTC.

The CDR3 DNA reads as TGCGCCAGCAGTGTTTTAGCGGGAGATCGGAACATTCAGTACTTC. Encoded protein: CASSVLAGDRNIQYF. This chain connects TRBV10-2 to TRBJ2-4; 9 nucleotides align to TRBD2. This CDR3 comprises 15 residues. With V trimmed by 4 bases and J by 7 bases, 8 bases remained unmatched. Germline lookup yields CDR1 WSHSY and CDR2 SAAADI.

The J gene is TRBJ2-1, the V gene TRBV28, with D unclear. This CDR3 comprises 16 residues. The ends were cut back, 5 bases at V and 0 bases at J, with 14 bases in the middle. The germline CDR1 and CDR2 sequences are MDHEN and SYDVKM. Here the CDR3 reads CASSPPESRSYNEQFF. The DNA for the CDR3 is TGTGCCAGCAGTCCCCCCGAGTCACGCTCCTACAATGAGCAGTTCTTC.

The chain carries TRBV2 and TRBJ1-2; possible D gene TRBD1, 6 bases. Trimming cost V 1 base and J 4 bases, with 10 bases left between them. Germline V gene sequence: CDR1 SNHLY, CDR2 FYNNEI. This CDR3 spans 14 amino acids. The CDR3 spells CASSEVTGIYGYTF. CDR3 coding DNA: TGTGCCAGCAGTGAAGTGACAGGCATCTATGGCTACACCTTC.

V and J are TRBV6-6 and TRBJ2-4; 10 bases align to TRBD1. The germline CDR1 and CDR2 sequences are MNHNY and SVGAGI (reference sequence). The length of the CDR3 is 15 residues. The V and J ends lost 6 bases and 1 base, in that order; junction bases with no gene match: 3. CDR3 nucleotide sequence: TGTGCCAGCAGAGGACAGGGGGGTGCCAAAAACATTCAGTACTTC. It translates to CASRGQGGAKNIQYF.

V is TRBV29-1 and J is TRBJ2-7, with 8 bases matching TRBD1. With V trimmed by 7 bases and J by 3 bases, 8 bases remained unmatched. CDR1 is SQVTM and CDR2 is ANQGSEA in the germline V gene. This CDR3 has 13 residues. Written as DNA, the CDR3 is TGCAGCGCCGCATGGACAGGGAACTACGAGCAGTACTTC. Translated: CSAAWTGNYEQYF.

V and J are TRBV7-2 and TRBJ2-1; 9 bases are shared with TRBD2. The length of the CDR3 is 16 residues. Germline V gene data show CDR1 as SGHTA and CDR2 as FQGNSA. Germline trimming cut 7 bases from V and 5 bases from J; bases unmatched to any gene: 12. CDR3 coding DNA: TGTGCCAGCATCCCGCTGGGCGGGAGGGCCAACAATGAGCAGTTCTTC. Encoded protein: CASIPLGGRANNEQFF.

The chain has TRBV9 and TRBJ1-1; D is perhaps TRBD1 (6 bases). The V gene lost 4 bases and the J gene lost 7 bases, with 17 bases spanning the gap. CDR1 is SGDLS, CDR2 YYNGEE, per germline. The CDR3 totals 14 residues. The CDR3 region is CASSIDPDSLEAFF. As DNA, the CDR3 is TGTGCCAGCAGCATAGACCCGGACAGCCTTGAAGCTTTCTTT.

The J gene is TRBJ2-1, the V gene TRBV5-1; 14 positions agree with TRBD2. Germline CDR1 is SGHRS and CDR2 is YFSETQ. This CDR3 is 16 amino acids long. V gave up 0 bases and J gave up 9 bases; unmatched junction bases: 5. The DNA for the CDR3 is TGCGCCAGCAGCTTGGTGGGGACTAGCGGGAGATCTGAGCAGTTCTTC. This translates into CASSLVGTSGRSEQFF. The full variable domain, rest sourced from reference TRBV5-1 and TRBJ2-1, is KAGVTQTPRYLIKTRGQQVTLSCSPISGHRSVSWYQQTPGQGLQFLFEYFSETQRNKGNFPGRFSGRQFSNSRSEMNVSTLELGDSALYLCASSLVGTSGRSEQFFGPGTRLTVL.

The chain uses TRBV10-3 and TRBJ2-7, with 14 bases that match TRBD2. Germline lookup yields CDR1 ENHRY and CDR2 SYGVKD. V lost 8 bases to trimming and J lost 4 bases; unmatched junction nucleotides: 7. The CDR3 totals 15 residues. The CDR3 region has the DNA TGTGCCATCGGACTAGCGGGAGGTGTTTTTTACGAGCAGTACTTC. Protein sequence: CAIGLAGGVFYEQYF.

The rearrangement joins TRBV18 to TRBJ2-1, with TRBD1 matching 8 bases. CDR3 size: 15 residues. The V gene end was trimmed by 5 bases and the J gene end by 5 bases; junction bases not matched to a gene: 8. Per germline, CDR1 KGHSH and CDR2 LQKENI. Written as DNA, the CDR3 is TGTGCCAGCTCAAAAGACAGGGGTTACAACAATGAGCAGTTCTTC. Translating gives CASSKDRGYNNEQFF.

The J gene is TRBJ1-2, the V gene TRBV7-2; 9 nucleotides align to TRBD1. V shed 5 bases, J shed 4 bases, and the junction held 5 bases outside the gene matches. Germline-derived CDR1 and CDR2 are SGHTA and FQGNSA. The CDR3 sequence is 14 residues long. This CDR3 is CASSLGQGTYGYTF. The CDR3 DNA sequence: TGTGCCAGCAGCCTGGGACAGGGCACCTATGGCTACACCTTC. Variable domain in full (rest from reference TRBV7-2 and TRBJ1-2): GAGVSQSPSNKVTEKGKDVELRCDPISGHTALYWYRQSLGQGLEFLIYFQGNSAPDKSGLPSDRFSAERTGGSVSTLTIQRTQQEDSAVYLCASSLGQGTYGYTFGSGTRLTVV.

This sequence joins TRBV19 and TRBJ1-5, with 7 nucleotides matching TRBD1. Germline V gene lookup returns CDR1 LNHDA and CDR2 SQIVND (reference sequence). The CDR3 totals 16 residues. V was clipped by 4 bases and J by 1 base; unmatched bases: 7. The CDR3 coding sequence is TGTGCCAGTAGTACAAGACAGGGTAGGAGCAATCAGCCCCAGCATTTT. Encoded protein: CASSTRQGRSNQPQHF. The full variable domain, completed using reference TRBV19 and TRBJ1-5, is DGGITQSPKYLFRKEGQNVTLSCEQNLNHDAMYWYRQDPGQGLRLIYYSQIVNDFQKGDIAEGYSVSREKKESFPLTVTSAQKNPTAFYLCASSTRQGRSNQPQHFGDGTRLSIL.

The chain recombines TRBV28 with TRBJ2-1; 7 bases agree with TRBD2. Germline V gives CDR1 MDHEN, CDR2 SYDVKM. With 6 bases clipped from V and 7 bases from J, the junction kept 9 bases outside the gene matches. CDR3 length equals 14 residues. The CDR3 sequence is CASSSPGLTNEQFF. CDR3 DNA: TGTGCCAGCAGCTCTCCGGGACTAACGAATGAGCAGTTCTTC.

This chain links TRBV19 with TRBJ1-5; possibly TRBD1 for D (5 bases). Germline CDR1 and CDR2: LNHDA and SQIVND (reference sequence). Trimming removed 7 bases at V and 4 bases at J, with 17 bases between. This CDR3 is 15 amino acids long. The CDR3 spells CASTAGLDSNQPQHF. In nucleotides, the CDR3 is TGTGCCAGTACAGCAGGGCTTGATTCAAATCAGCCCCAGCATTTT.

The chain joins TRBV25-1 to TRBJ2-1; TRBD2 aligns across 8 bases. Germline V gives CDR1 MGHDK, CDR2 SYGVNS. The CDR3 is 16 residues long. Unmatched junction bases numbered 7, after V lost 3 bases and J lost 3 bases. The DNA for the CDR3 is TGTGCCAGCAGTGAGAGGGGAGCGGGAGACTACAATGAGCAGTTCTTC. Its protein is CASSERGAGDYNEQFF.

V is TRBV20-1 and J is TRBJ2-7; D gene ambiguous. The CDR3 has 11 residues. CDR1 is DFQATT and CDR2 is SNEGSKA in the germline V gene (reference sequence). V lost 4 bases and J lost 0, with 4 bases in between. CDR3 DNA sequence: TGCAGTGCTATAAGCTCCTACGAGCAGTACTTC. Encoded protein: CSAISSYEQYF.

This clone turned up a few times. The chain joins TRBV4-1 to TRBJ1-5, with 7 bases matching TRBD1. Losses at the gene ends were 4 bases for V and 4 bases for J; bases not matched to a gene: 7. The CDR3 covers 15 residues. Germline-derived CDR1 and CDR2 are MGHRA and YSYEKL. The CDR3 bases are TGCGCCAGCAGCCCTGGACAGGCGATTAATCAGCCCCAGCATTTT. Translation: CASSPGQAINQPQHF.

This sequence joins TRBV2 and TRBJ1-5; TRBD1 is a possible D gene (6 bases). The CDR3 has 13 residues. Germline-derived CDR1 and CDR2 are SNHLY and FYNNEI. The V gene lost 5 bases and the J gene lost 9 bases, with 14 bases spanning the gap. CDR3 loop: CASSNRQASPQHF. The CDR3 nucleotides read TGTGCCAGCAGTAACAGACAGGCTTCGCCCCAGCATTTT.

The chain carries TRBV9 and TRBJ1-1; 7 nucleotides line up with TRBD1. This CDR3 is built from 15 residues. J lost 1 base, V lost 3 bases, and 6 bases had no gene match. Germline V gene data show CDR1 as SGDLS and CDR2 as YYNGEE. The CDR3 DNA follows: TGTGCCAGCAGCGCACTGGGACAGTCGAACACTGAAGCTTTCTTT. This codes for CASSALGQSNTEAFF.

This sequence joins TRBV9 and TRBJ2-5, with 7 bases aligning to TRBD2. V dropped 0 bases and J dropped 3; count of bases not matched to a gene: 2. The V gene's germline CDR1 is SGDLS and CDR2 YYNGEE. The CDR3 totals 14 residues. The CDR3: CASSVVGGEETQYF. CDR3 nucleotides: TGTGCCAGCAGCGTAGTGGGGGGGGAAGAGACCCAGTACTTC.

V is TRBV20-1 and J is TRBJ2-7; the D gene is possibly TRBD2 (7 bases). V lost 6 bases, J lost 6 bases, and 12 bases lay in between. Germline-derived CDR1 and CDR2 are DFQATT and SNEGSKA (reference sequence). The CDR3 is made up of 11 amino acids. The CDR3 nucleotides are TGCAGTGCAGGGAGGGGGACCGAGCAGTACTTC. It is translated as CSAGRGTEQYF.

The gene calls are TRBV19 and TRBJ1-5, with TRBD1 as a possible D gene (5 bases). The CDR3 is 14 residues long. V was cut by 7 bases and J by 9 bases, with 19 bases left in between. Germline V gene sequence: CDR1 LNHDA, CDR2 SQIVND (reference sequence). The CDR3 sequence is CASTGAGARGPQHF. For the CDR3, the DNA is TGTGCCAGTACCGGGGCCGGGGCGAGGGGGCCCCAGCATTTT.

The chain has TRBV9 and TRBJ1-1; D not resolved. CDR1 SGDLS and CDR2 YYNGEE come from the germline V gene. The CDR3 loop spans 14 amino acids. V lost 3 bases, J lost 5 bases, and 14 bases lay in between. The chain's CDR3 is CASSATSSRTEAFF. The CDR3 region has the DNA TGTGCCAGCAGCGCGACCTCTTCGCGGACTGAAGCTTTCTTT.

This clone has more than one count but fewer than ten. This chain connects TRBV28 to TRBJ2-5; D uncertain. The CDR3 sequence is 14 residues long. V gave up 4 bases and J gave up 3 bases, with 12 bases separating them. Germline assignment: CDR1 MDHEN and CDR2 SYDVKM. The chain's CDR3 is CASSSQRDKETQYF. CDR3 coding DNA: TGTGCCAGCAGTTCACAGCGAGACAAAGAGACCCAGTACTTC.

This sequence joins TRBV18 and TRBJ1-2, with a tentative D call TRBD1 (6 bases). The germline gives CDR1 KGHSH, CDR2 LQKENI. The CDR3 is 16 residues long. V lost 3 bases, J lost 4 bases, and 18 bases lay in between. CDR3 coding DNA: TGTGCCAGCTCACCGTCAGGGGCCCCACGGGCCTATGGCTACACCTTC. It codes for CASSPSGAPRAYGYTF.

This clone was counted a few times. This chain uses TRBV27 with TRBJ1-1; D unresolved. CDR1 and CDR2 (germline): MNHEY, SMNVEV (reference sequence). The V and J ends lost 0 bases and 0 bases respectively, with 8 bases between them. The CDR3 runs 15 residues. CDR3 residues: CASSLSGRMNTEAFF. In nucleotides, the CDR3 is TGTGCCAGCAGTTTATCGGGCAGAATGAACACTGAAGCTTTCTTT.

V gene TRBV23-1 combines with J gene TRBJ2-5, with TRBD1 identical over 7 bases. TRBV23-1 is reported as an ORF; its role is uncertain. V lost 4 bases, J lost 5 bases, and 4 bases stayed unmatched. The length of the CDR3 is 13 residues. CDR3 loop: CASSLEQGETQYF. The DNA for the CDR3 is TGCGCCAGCAGTCTCGAACAGGGGGAGACCCAGTACTTC.

The V gene is TRBV18, the J gene TRBJ1-5; 12 positions match TRBD1. This CDR3 is built from 17 residues. Trimming took 6 bases from V and 1 from J; bases not matched to a gene: 7. CDR1 is KGHSH, CDR2 LQKENI, per germline. Here the CDR3 reads CASSSGTGGGSNQPQHF. CDR3 DNA: TGTGCCAGCTCTTCCGGGACAGGGGGCGGGAGCAATCAGCCCCAGCATTTT.

The V and J genes are TRBV27 and TRBJ1-4; D unresolved. Trimming shortened V by 7 bases and J by 11 bases, and 14 bases separated the two germline ends. Germline V lookup: CDR1 MNHEY, CDR2 SMNVEV (reference sequence). The CDR3 loop spans 12 amino acids. CDR3 sequence reads: CASTSPPGKLFF. The CDR3, as DNA: TGTGCCAGCACTTCCCCCCCCGGGAAACTGTTTTTT.